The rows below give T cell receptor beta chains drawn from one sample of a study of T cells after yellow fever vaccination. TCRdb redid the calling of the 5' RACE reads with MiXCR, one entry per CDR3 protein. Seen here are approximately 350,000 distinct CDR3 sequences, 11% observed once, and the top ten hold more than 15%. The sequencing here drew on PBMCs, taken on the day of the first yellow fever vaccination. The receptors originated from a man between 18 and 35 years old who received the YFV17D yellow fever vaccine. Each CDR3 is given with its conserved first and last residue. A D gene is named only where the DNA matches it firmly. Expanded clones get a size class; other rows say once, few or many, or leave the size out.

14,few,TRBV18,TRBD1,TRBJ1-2,CASSPRQGSYGYTF,TGTGCCAGCTCACCCCGACAGGGAAGCTATGGCTACACCTTC
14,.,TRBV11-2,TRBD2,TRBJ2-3,CASSFSGGEHTQYF,TGTGCCAGCAGCTTTAGCGGGGGGGAACATACGCAGTATTTT
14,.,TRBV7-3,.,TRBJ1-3,CASSLAGSGNTIYF,TGTGCCAGCAGCTTAGCGGGGTCTGGAAACACCATATATTTT
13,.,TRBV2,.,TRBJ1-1,CASFLAGGTEAFF,TGTGCCAGCTTCCTGGCAGGAGGGACTGAAGCTTTCTTT
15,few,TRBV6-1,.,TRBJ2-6,CASRDSGAGANVLTF,TGTGCCAGCAGAGATTCCGGGGCTGGGGCCAACGTCCTGACTTTC
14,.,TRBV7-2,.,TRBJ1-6,CASSSPRAGTLLHF,TGTGCCAGCAGCTCTCCCCGGGCAGGTACTCTCCTCCACTTT
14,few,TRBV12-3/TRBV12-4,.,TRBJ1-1,CASSFQRVNTEAFF,TGTGCCAGCAGTTTTCAGCGGGTGAACACTGAAGCTTTCTTT
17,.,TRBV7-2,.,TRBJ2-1,CASSPGRGLLSYNEQFF,TGTGCCAGCAGCCCTGGTAGAGGCCTCCTCTCCTACAATGAGCAGTTCTTC
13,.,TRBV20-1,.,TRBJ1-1,CSVTRSGWTEAFF,TGCAGTGTGACCCGTTCGGGGTGGACTGAAGCTTTCTTT
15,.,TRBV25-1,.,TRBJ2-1,CASSGGGGILDEQFF,TGTGCCAGCAGTGGAGGTGGGGGAATCCTCGATGAGCAGTTCTTC
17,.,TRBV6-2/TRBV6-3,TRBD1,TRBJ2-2,CASSYISGTGNTGELFF,TGTGCCAGCAGTTATATTAGTGGGACAGGGAACACCGGGGAGCTGTTTTTT
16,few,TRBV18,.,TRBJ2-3,CASSIGHPAWTDTQYF,TGTGCCAGCTCAATTGGACATCCAGCGTGGACAGATACGCAGTATTTT
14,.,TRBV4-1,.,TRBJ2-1,CASSLRTEYNEQFF,TGCGCCAGCAGCCTAAGGACAGAGTACAATGAGCAGTTCTTC
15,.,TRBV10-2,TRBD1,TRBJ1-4,CASSDGTGGGEKLFF,TGCGCCAGCAGTGATGGGACAGGGGGCGGTGAAAAACTGTTTTTT
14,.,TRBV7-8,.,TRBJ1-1,CASSLARGRMEAFF,TGTGCCAGCAGCTTAGCCAGGGGCCGGATGGAAGCTTTCTTT
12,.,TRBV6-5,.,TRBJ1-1,CASSPGLAEAFF,TGTGCCAGCAGTCCAGGGTTAGCTGAAGCTTTCTTT
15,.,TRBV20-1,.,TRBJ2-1,CSAREGRGRWDEQFF,TGCAGTGCTAGAGAAGGCCGGGGCCGGTGGGATGAGCAGTTCTTC
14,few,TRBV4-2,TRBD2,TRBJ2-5,CASSQWAGEETQYF,TGTGCCAGCAGCCAATGGGCGGGGGAAGAGACCCAGTACTTC
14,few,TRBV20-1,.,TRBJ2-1,CSARVSGSYNEQFF,TGCAGTGCTAGAGTGTCTGGGTCCTACAATGAGCAGTTCTTC
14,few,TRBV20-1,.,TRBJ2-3,CSARLGGNTDTQYF,TGCAGTGCCAGATTAGGGGGTAACACAGATACGCAGTATTTT
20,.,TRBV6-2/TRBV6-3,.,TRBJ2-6,CASSYSSAPGSLAGANVLTF,TGTGCCAGCAGTTACTCGTCGGCGCCAGGGAGTCTTGCTGGGGCCAACGTCCTGACTTTC
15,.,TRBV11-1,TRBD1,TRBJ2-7,CASRRSDRGLYEQYF,TGTGCCAGCAGGCGGTCGGACAGGGGCCTCTACGAGCAGTACTTC
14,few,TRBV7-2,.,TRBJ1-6,CASSSGTGKSPLHF,TGTGCCAGCAGCTCTGGAACAGGGAAATCACCCCTCCACTTT
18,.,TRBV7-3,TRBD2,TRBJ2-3,CASSLQLRSGGAIDTQYF,TGTGCCAGCAGCTTACAGCTGCGGAGCGGGGGGGCGATAGATACGCAGTATTTT
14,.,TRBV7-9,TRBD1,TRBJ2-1,CASSTRQGKNEQFF,TGTGCCAGCAGCACTCGACAGGGGAAAAATGAGCAGTTCTTC
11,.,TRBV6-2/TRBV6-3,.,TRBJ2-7,CASSSLHEQYF,TGTGCCAGCAGCTCCTTGCACGAGCAGTACTTC